These T cell receptor beta chains were read from a single sample in a study of beta chain features in type 1 diabetes. Using immunoSEQ multiplex PCR, the repertoire was profiled, and TCRdb retains in-frame clones only, with some absent. The data show hundreds of thousands of clones, over 12% seen once. The sequenced material came from naive CD4+ T cells from blood. The receptor set was obtained from a man aged 18 to 29 with type 1 diabetes. Each CDR3 is given with its conserved first and last residue. A D gene is named only where the DNA matches it firmly. Clone size is stated in some rows and not others, as once, few, many or a class when expanded.

V gene,J gene,clone size,D gene,CDR3 DNA,CDR3 protein
TRBV6-5,TRBJ1-6,-,-,TGTGCCAGCAGTAGGACGGATTCACCCCTCCACTTT,CASSRTDSPLHF
TRBV4-1,TRBJ2-7,few,TRBD1,TGCGCCAGCAGCGGGGACAGGGGAACCCCCTACGAGCAGTACTTC,CASSGDRGTPYEQYF
TRBV27,TRBJ2-2,-,-,TGTGCCAGCAGCAGGGTTGGTACCGGGGAGCTGTTTTTT,CASSRVGTGELFF
TRBV5-1,TRBJ2-1,-,-,TGCGCCAGCAGCTTGGGACAACAGAATGAGCAGTTCTTC,CASSLGQQNEQFF
TRBV18,TRBJ1-2,-,TRBD1,TGTGCCAGCTCGCCGACGGGACAGGCAGATGGCTACACCTTC,CASSPTGQADGYTF
TRBV30,TRBJ1-6,few,-,TGTGCCTGGAGTGTCGCCGGAGCCTCCTATAATTCACCCCTCCACTTT,CAWSVAGASYNSPLHF
TRBV7-9,TRBJ2-5,few,-,TGTGCCAGCACCGGAGGCGTGGAGGAGACCCAGTACTTC,CASTGGVEETQYF
TRBV4-3,TRBJ2-7,-,TRBD1,TGCGCCAGCAGCCGCTTGACAGGGGGCGGTTACGAGCAGTACTTC,CASSRLTGGGYEQYF
TRBV4-3,TRBJ2-3,few,TRBD1,TGCGCCAGCAGCCCGGGCAGGGGGCGAGTTGAAGATACGCAGTATTTT,CASSPGRGRVEDTQYF
TRBV7-9,TRBJ2-7,few,-,TGTGCCAGCAGCTTAGCGAGTGCAGGGGTCCACGAGCAGTACTTC,CASSLASAGVHEQYF
TRBV29-1,TRBJ1-2,-,TRBD1,TGCAGCTTCACAGGGGGCCCTAACTATGGCTACACCTTC,CSFTGGPNYGYTF
TRBV15,TRBJ1-5,few,-,TGTGCCACCAGCAGAGACAAGGTATCGCCCCAGCATTTT,CATSRDKVSPQHF
TRBV30,TRBJ1-5,few,-,TGTGCCTGGAGTGTACGAGGAGATCAGCCCCAGCATTTT,CAWSVRGDQPQHF
TRBV10-3,TRBJ2-1,many,-,TGTGCCACTTTGGGCCTAGGATACTCTGAGCAGTTCTTC,CATLGLGYSEQFF
TRBV6-5,TRBJ1-2,few,-,TGTGCCAGCAGTTACTCGATGGATAGGGGTGGCTACACCTTC,CASSYSMDRGGYTF
TRBV6-5,TRBJ2-7,few,-,TGTGCCAGCAGCCGCGGGACAGAAAGCTCCTACGAGCAGTACTTC,CASSRGTESSYEQYF
TRBV28,TRBJ2-7,-,TRBD2,TGTGCCAGCAGTTTGGTCGGGGGGTCCTACGAGCAGTACTTC,CASSLVGGSYEQYF
TRBV20-1,TRBJ2-1,-,TRBD1,TGCAGTGGCTGGACAGGGCTAATTGGATTCTTC,CSGWTGLIGFF
TRBV5-1,TRBJ2-7,few,-,TGCGCCAGCAGCTTGGGGGGCAGCCTATTTCAGGGGCAGTACTTC,CASSLGGSLFQGQYF
TRBV30,TRBJ2-7,once,-,TGTGCCTGGACTGGGGGGACAGAGGGGCCCTACGAGCAGTACTTC,CAWTGGTEGPYEQYF
TRBV7-2,TRBJ2-1,few,TRBD2,TGTGCCAGCACCACCGCTAGCGGTCGCTCCTACAATGAGCAGTTCTTC,CASTTASGRSYNEQFF
TRBV7-9,TRBJ1-5,-,-,TGTGCCAGCAGCAAACAGTTTAATCAGCCCCAGCATTTT,CASSKQFNQPQHF
TRBV10-3,TRBJ2-1,-,TRBD2,TGTGCCATCAGTGAGCCTTCAACTAGCGAGAGCAATGAGCAGTTCTTC,CAISEPSTSESNEQFF
TRBV29-1,TRBJ2-7,few,-,TGCAGCGTTGTGGGGGAGCTGACAAAATACGAGCAGTACTTC,CSVVGELTKYEQYF
TRBV29-1,TRBJ2-6,few,-,TGCAGCGTCCGTGCCCTCTCTGGGGCCAACGTCCTGACTTTC,CSVRALSGANVLTF
TRBV6-5,TRBJ1-1,-,-,TGTGCCAGCAGTTACACCAGCGGTTATGAAGCTTTCTTT,CASSYTSGYEAFF
TRBV5-1,TRBJ2-1,-,TRBD1,TGCGCCAGCAGCTTGGGGCAGGGGGCTGGTGAGCAGTTCTTC,CASSLGQGAGEQFF
TRBV5-6,TRBJ1-5,-,-,TGTGCCAGCAGCTTGTGGGGGGCGAGCAATCAGCCCCAGCATTTT,CASSLWGASNQPQHF
TRBV7-8,TRBJ2-7,-,TRBD1,TGTGCCAGCAGCGGCCGGGACAGACCCTACGAGCAGTACTTC,CASSGRDRPYEQYF
TRBV28,TRBJ1-6,-,-,TGTGCCAGCAGGAGGGGGGGTTTTCGAAATTCACCCCTCCACTTT,CASRRGGFRNSPLHF
TRBV4-3,TRBJ2-1,-,-,TGCGCCAGCAGCCAGGACAGCTACTCCTACAATGAGCAGTTCTTC,CASSQDSYSYNEQFF
TRBV27,TRBJ2-5,few,TRBD2,TGTGCCAGCAGTTTTCAGCGGGAGGGAAGGGAGACCCAGTACTTC,CASSFQREGRETQYF
TRBV5-6,TRBJ2-1,-,-,TGTGCCAGCAGCCAACTCGGGGGAGCCTACAATGAGCAGTTCTTC,CASSQLGGAYNEQFF
TRBV29-1,TRBJ1-1,-,-,TGCAGCCTGATGGGGGGACAGAACACTGAAGCTTTCTTT,CSLMGGQNTEAFF
TRBV4-3,TRBJ2-1,few,-,TGCGCCAGCAGCCAAGGGGTCGATAATGAGCAGTTCTTC,CASSQGVDNEQFF
TRBV29-1,TRBJ1-1,few,-,TGCAGCGTTGCTCGCATGAACACTGAAGCTTTCTTT,CSVARMNTEAFF
TRBV23-1,TRBJ2-7,-,-,TGCGCCAGCAGTCAATCTATGACGAACTACGAGCAGTACTTC,CASSQSMTNYEQYF
TRBV29-1,TRBJ1-5,few,-,TGCAGCGCAGTTATAACAGGGCGCAATCAGCCCCAGCATTTT,CSAVITGRNQPQHF
TRBV2,TRBJ1-5,-,-,TGTGCCAGCAGTCGGGACAGCAATCAGCCCCAGCATTTT,CASSRDSNQPQHF
TRBV28,TRBJ1-6,-,-,TGTGCCAGCAGTTTAAATTCACCCCTCCACTTT,CASSLNSPLHF
TRBV30,TRBJ2-3,-,-,TGTGCCTGGAGTACCGGGGGGCAGACAGATACGCAGTATTTT,CAWSTGGQTDTQYF
TRBV19,TRBJ1-2,few,TRBD1,TGTGCCAGTAGGGCAGGGGGCGGAAATGGCTACACCTTC,CASRAGGGNGYTF
TRBV6-5,TRBJ1-2,-,TRBD1,TGTGCCAGCACCCCTCGTGGGACAGGTGGTGGGGGCTACACCTTC,CASTPRGTGGGGYTF
TRBV29-1,TRBJ1-1,few,-,TGCAGCGTGAAGACAGGCGTGAACACTGAAGCTTTCTTT,CSVKTGVNTEAFF
TRBV18,TRBJ2-1,-,TRBD1,TGTGCCAGCTCACCACTTGAAGGACAGGTACACAATGAGCAGTTCTTC,CASSPLEGQVHNEQFF
TRBV7-9,TRBJ2-6,few,-,TGTGCCAGCAGCTCGAACTCTGGGGCCAACGTCCTGACTTTC,CASSSNSGANVLTF
TRBV2,TRBJ2-3,-,-,TGTGCCAGCAGCACCTACGCGGGCCCCACAGATACGCAGTATTTT,CASSTYAGPTDTQYF